Listed below are T cell receptor beta chains from one sample, sequenced in a study of OX40 agonist ivuxolimab in advanced cancers. The table came from immunoSEQ multiplex PCR; TCRdb's copy has only in-frame clones and leaves some out. The sample yields about 78,000 clones, about four fifths seen once. The specimen comprised CD4+ or CD8+ T cells sorted from blood, sampled in a trial of the OX40 agonist ivuxolimab. These receptors all stem from an adult with an advanced solid tumor such as melanoma, head and neck, liver or kidney cancer. CDR3s include the opening cysteine and the closing phenylalanine or tryptophan. A D gene is named only where the DNA matches it firmly. Only some rows state a clone size, as once, few, many or a class for expanded clones.

J	D	V	size	DNA	CDR3
TRBJ1-3	TRBD1	TRBV4-1	once	TGCGCCAGCAGCCCGACAGGGACTTCCACTGGAAACACCATATATTTT	CASSPTGTSTGNTIYF
TRBJ2-4	.	TRBV25-1	.	TGTGCCAGCAGTGAGTCAGGGTTCGGCAAAAACATTCAGTACTTC	CASSESGFGKNIQYF
TRBJ2-1	.	TRBV4-1	.	TGCGCCAGCAGCCCCGGGACAAGTCTGTTCTTC	CASSPGTSLFF
TRBJ1-2	.	TRBV18	.	TGTGCCAGCTCACCACGGGATGCGGGGCGTCCGTCTAACTATGGCTACACCTTC	CASSPRDAGRPSNYGYTF
TRBJ2-5	.	TRBV7-9	once	TGTGCCAGCAGCTTGAGTTGGGGGAGTGAGACCCAGTACTTC	CASSLSWGSETQYF
TRBJ2-1	.	TRBV6-5	.	TGTGCCAGCAGTTACTCAGGTGAAAGGGGGGAGCAGTTCTTC	CASSYSGERGEQFF
TRBJ1-2	.	TRBV4-3	.	TGCGCCAGCAGCCAAGACGACAGGCGGTATGGCTACACCTTC	CASSQDDRRYGYTF
TRBJ2-5	.	TRBV2	.	TGTGCCAGCAGTCTCCAAGAGACCCAGTACTTC	CASSLQETQYF
TRBJ2-1	.	TRBV15	.	TGTGCCACCAGCAGAGATAGAGGTCGTGGGGGCTCCTACAATGAGCAGTTCTTC	CATSRDRGRGGSYNEQFF
TRBJ2-5	.	TRBV11-1	.	TGTGCCAGCAGCTTTTCGGGCCGCGTCCAAGAGACCCAGTACTTC	CASSFSGRVQETQYF